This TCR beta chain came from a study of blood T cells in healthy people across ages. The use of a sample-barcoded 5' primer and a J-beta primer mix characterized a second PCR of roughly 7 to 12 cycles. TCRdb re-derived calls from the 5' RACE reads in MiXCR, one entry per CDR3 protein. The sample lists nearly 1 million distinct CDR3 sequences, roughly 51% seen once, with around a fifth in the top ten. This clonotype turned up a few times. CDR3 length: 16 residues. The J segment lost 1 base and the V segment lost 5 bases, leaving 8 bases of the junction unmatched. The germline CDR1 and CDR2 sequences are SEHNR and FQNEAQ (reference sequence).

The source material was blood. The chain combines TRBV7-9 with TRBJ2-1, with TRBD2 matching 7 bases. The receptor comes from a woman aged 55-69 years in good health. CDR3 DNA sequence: TGTGCCAGCAGCCGACGGGGGAGGGATTCCTACAATGAGCAGTTCTTC. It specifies CASSRRGRDSYNEQFF.